A single sample gave rise to the 14 T cell receptor beta chains below, sequenced in a study of ipilimumab plus nivolumab after autologous stem cell transplantation. Repertoires were generated with immunoSEQ multiplex PCR, while TCRdb's copy carries only in-frame clones and drops some. The table shows more than 20,000 clones, with more than 60% occurring only once. The specimen comprised PBMCs, sampled in a trial of ipilimumab plus nivolumab as post-transplant consolidation. Receptors were obtained from a male donor with diffuse large B-cell lymphoma.

The chain has TRBV11-2 and TRBJ1-4; TRBD1 aligns across 8 bases. This CDR3 comprises 13 residues. From germline, CDR1 is SGHAT and CDR2 FQNNGV. V gave up 8 bases and J gave up 8 bases; unmatched junction bases: 7. The CDR3 DNA sequence: TGTGCCAGCCGGCGGGCAGGGGGCGAAAAACTGTTTTTT. It is translated as CASRRAGGEKLFF. The complete variable domain, with remaining parts taken from reference TRBV11-2 and TRBJ1-4, reads EAGVAQSPRYKIIEKRQSVAFWCNPISGHATLYWYQQILGQGPKLLIQFQNNGVVDDSQLPKDRFSAERLKGVDSTLKIQPAKLEDSAVYLCASRRAGGEKLFFGSGTQLSVL.

The rearrangement joins TRBV7-9 to TRBJ2-7, with TRBD1 matching over 9 bases. V trimming: 5 bases; J trimming: 4 bases; junction bases outside the gene matches: 12. This CDR3 has 16 residues. Germline lookup yields CDR1 SEHNR and CDR2 FQNEAQ (reference sequence). For the CDR3, the DNA is TGTGCCAGCAGCAACCCCCGGGACAGGGTATCTTACGAGCAGTACTTC. The encoded protein is CASSNPRDRVSYEQYF. The full variable domain, its missing parts supplied by reference TRBV7-9 and TRBJ2-7, is DTGVSQNPRHKITKRGQNVTFRCDPISEHNRLYWYRQTLGQGPEFLTYFQNEAQLEKSRLLSDRFSAERPKGSFSTLEIQRTEQGDSAMYLCASSNPRDRVSYEQYFGPGTRLTVT.

The chain employs TRBV28 and TRBJ2-5; 10 bases agree with TRBD2. The CDR3 totals 14 residues. Trimming at V came to 6 bases and at J to 2 bases, leaving 3 bases not matched to a gene. Germline V gene lookup returns CDR1 MDHEN and CDR2 SYDVKM. The CDR3 reads CASRSAGGQETQYF. DNA of the CDR3: TGTGCCAGCAGATCAGCGGGGGGGCAAGAGACCCAGTACTTC. The whole variable domain, filled in from reference TRBV28 and TRBJ2-5, reads DVKVTQSSRYLVKRTGEKVFLECVQDMDHENMFWYRQDPGLGLRLIYFSYDVKMKEKGDIPEGYSVSREKKERFSLILESASTNQTSMYLCASRSAGGQETQYFGPGTRLLVL.

Of note for this clone: Sequence at one end of the junction differs from germline and may be a read error. This chain joins TRBV7-3 and TRBJ2-7; 7 nucleotides align to TRBD1. Germline values: CDR1 SGHTA, CDR2 FQGTGA. The CDR3 is 14 amino acids. The CDR3 here is CASSFTGASGSLNF. In DNA, the CDR3 is TGTGCCAGCAGCTTTACAGGGGCCAGTGGGTCCCTGAACTTC.

The V and J genes are TRBV29-1 and TRBJ2-7; D remains ambiguous. V was clipped by 5 bases and J by 2 bases, with 10 bases between them. Germline CDR1 reads SQVTM; CDR2 reads ANQGSEA. This CDR3 comprises 12 residues. The CDR3 here is CSVQPTAYEQYF. The CDR3 region has the DNA TGCAGCGTTCAACCGACGGCCTACGAGCAGTACTTC.

The rearrangement links TRBV7-9 to TRBJ2-5; D not certain. In germline, CDR1 is SEHNR, CDR2 FQNEAQ (reference sequence). This CDR3 has 13 amino acids. V gave up 7 bases and J gave up 1 base, with 10 bases separating them. CDR3 residues: CASMSGTQETQYF. The CDR3, as DNA: TGTGCCAGCATGTCGGGTACCCAAGAGACCCAGTACTTC.

The chain combines TRBV25-1 with TRBJ1-6; D is unclear. There are 13 residues in the CDR3. Germline V gives CDR1 MGHDK, CDR2 SYGVNS. The V end lost 3 bases, the J end lost 10 bases, and 10 bases lay between the germline ends. In nucleotides, the CDR3 is TGTGCCAGCAGTGATCGGTATTGGTCACCCCTCCACTTT. This sequence encodes CASSDRYWSPLHF.

V and J are TRBV5-2 and TRBJ1-5; no DNA check was done on the table's D call, TRBD1. TRBV5-2 is recorded as a pseudogene. This CDR3 has 15 residues. This chain's CDR3 is CASSLGRQGNQPQHF. CDR3 DNA sequence: TGTGCCAGCAGCTTAGGTAGACAGGGGAATCAGCCCCAGCATTTT.

The CDR3 bases are TGTGCCAGCAGCTTTTGGTTGGGGAAGTTTTCAAGCAATCAGCCCCAGCATTTT. This encodes CASSFWLGKFSSNQPQHF. The genes are TRBV5-5 and TRBJ1-5; no definite D call. Germline V gene lookup returns CDR1 SGHKS and CDR2 YYEKEE (reference sequence). V lost 2 bases, J lost 1 base, and 19 bases lay in between. The CDR3 is 18 residues long. Full variable domain (missing parts from reference TRBV5-5 and TRBJ1-5): DAGVTQSPTHLIKTRGQQVTLRCSPISGHKSVSWYQQVLGQGPQFIFQYYEKEERGRGNFPDRFSARQFPNYSSELNVNALLLGDSALYLCASSFWLGKFSSNQPQHFGDGTRLSIL.

CDR3 region: CATSRDHGTQETQYF. CDR3 bases: TGTGCCACCAGCAGAGATCACGGGACACAAGAGACCCAGTACTTC. The chain has TRBV15 and TRBJ2-5; possibly TRBD1 for D (6 bases). V dropped 0 bases and J dropped 2 bases, with 10 bases sitting between them. CDR3 length equals 15 residues. CDR1 and CDR2 from the germline V gene are LNHNV and YYDKDF (reference sequence).

The rearrangement joins TRBV28 to TRBJ2-5, with unresolved D. Germline V gene lookup returns CDR1 MDHEN and CDR2 SYDVKM. Trimming took off 5 bases at V and 5 bases at J, with 12 bases between the two ends. The length of the CDR3 is 13 residues. The CDR3 DNA reads as TGTGCCAGCAGTATCCCCCGGCTGGAGACCCAGTACTTC. Translating it yields CASSIPRLETQYF.

The rearrangement joins TRBV29-1 to TRBJ2-5, with no clear D. Germline V CDR1 and CDR2: SQVTM, ANQGSEA. The CDR3 runs 15 residues. V was clipped by 3 bases and J by 4 bases, with 18 bases between them. In DNA form, the CDR3 reads TGCAGCGTTGAGGACCCCCGGGCCCTGGGAGAGACCCAGTACTTC. It translates to CSVEDPRALGETQYF.

V is TRBV18 and J is TRBJ1-4; the match to TRBD1 covers 12 bases. V was clipped by 3 bases and J by 7 bases; unmatched bases: 6. CDR3 size: 16 residues. Germline CDR1 KGHSH, CDR2 LQKENI. The CDR3 DNA follows: TGTGCCAGCTCACCCTGGGACAGGGGGCATGTTGAAAAACTGTTTTTT. It specifies CASSPWDRGHVEKLFF.

The chain couples TRBV7-2 to TRBJ1-4; D unresolved. The CDR3 sequence is 17 residues long. V was cut by 1 base and J by 0 bases, with 12 bases left in between. Germline V gives CDR1 SGHTA, CDR2 FQGNSA. The CDR3 loop reads CASSLEVRFTTNEKLFF. CDR3 nucleotide sequence: TGTGCCAGCAGCTTAGAAGTCAGGTTCACAACTAATGAAAAACTGTTTTTT.